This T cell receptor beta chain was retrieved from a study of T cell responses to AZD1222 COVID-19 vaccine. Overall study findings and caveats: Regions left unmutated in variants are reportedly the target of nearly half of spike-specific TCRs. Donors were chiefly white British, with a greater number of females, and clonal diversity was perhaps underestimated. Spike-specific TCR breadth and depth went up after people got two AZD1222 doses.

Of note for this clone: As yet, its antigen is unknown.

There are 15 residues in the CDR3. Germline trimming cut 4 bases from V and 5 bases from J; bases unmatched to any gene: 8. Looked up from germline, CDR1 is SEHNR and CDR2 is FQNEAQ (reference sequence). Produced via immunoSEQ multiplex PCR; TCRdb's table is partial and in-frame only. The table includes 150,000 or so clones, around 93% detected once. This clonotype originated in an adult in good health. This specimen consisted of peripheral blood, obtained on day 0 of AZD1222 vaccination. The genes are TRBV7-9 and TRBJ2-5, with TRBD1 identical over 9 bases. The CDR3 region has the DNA TGTGCCAGCAGCTCTCGAGGGACAGGGATGGAGACCCAGTACTTC. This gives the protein CASSSRGTGMETQYF.